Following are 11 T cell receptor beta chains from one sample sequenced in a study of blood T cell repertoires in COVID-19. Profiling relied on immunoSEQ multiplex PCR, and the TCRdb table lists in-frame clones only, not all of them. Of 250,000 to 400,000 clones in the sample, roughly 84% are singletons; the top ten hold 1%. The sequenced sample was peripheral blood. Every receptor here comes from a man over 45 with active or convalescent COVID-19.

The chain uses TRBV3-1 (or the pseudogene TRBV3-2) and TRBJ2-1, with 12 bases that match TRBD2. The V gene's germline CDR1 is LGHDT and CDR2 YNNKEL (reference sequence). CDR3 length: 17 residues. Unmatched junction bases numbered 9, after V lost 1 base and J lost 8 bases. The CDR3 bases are TGTGCCAGCAGCCAAGTGTCTAGCGGGGGGGCCTCCTATGAGCAGTTCTTC. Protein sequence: CASSQVSSGGASYEQFF.

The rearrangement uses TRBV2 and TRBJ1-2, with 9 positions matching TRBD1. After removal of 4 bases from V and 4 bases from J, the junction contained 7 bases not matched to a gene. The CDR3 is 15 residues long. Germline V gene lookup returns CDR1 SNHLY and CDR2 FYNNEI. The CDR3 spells CASSAGQGRTYGYTF. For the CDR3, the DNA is TGTGCCAGCAGTGCGGGACAGGGAAGAACCTATGGCTACACCTTC.

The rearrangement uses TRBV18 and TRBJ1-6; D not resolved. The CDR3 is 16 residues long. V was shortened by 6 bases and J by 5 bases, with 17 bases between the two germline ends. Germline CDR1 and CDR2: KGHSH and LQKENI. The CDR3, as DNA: TGTGCCAGCTCCCCGAAGGTGGGCACTCATAATTCACCCCTCCACTTT. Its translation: CASSPKVGTHNSPLHF.

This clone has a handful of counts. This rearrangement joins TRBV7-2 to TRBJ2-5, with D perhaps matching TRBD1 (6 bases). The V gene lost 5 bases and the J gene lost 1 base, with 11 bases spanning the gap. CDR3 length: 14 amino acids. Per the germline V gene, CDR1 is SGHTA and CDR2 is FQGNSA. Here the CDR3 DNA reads TGTGCCAGCAGCCCCAGGGGACCCCAAGAGACCCAGTACTTC. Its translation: CASSPRGPQETQYF.

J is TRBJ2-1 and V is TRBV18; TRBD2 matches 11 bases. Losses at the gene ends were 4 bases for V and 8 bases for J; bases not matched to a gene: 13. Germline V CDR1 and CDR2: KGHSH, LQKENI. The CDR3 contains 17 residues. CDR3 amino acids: CASSLYHPGTSGDEQFF. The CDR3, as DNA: TGTGCCAGCTCACTCTACCACCCCGGGACTAGCGGTGATGAGCAGTTCTTC.

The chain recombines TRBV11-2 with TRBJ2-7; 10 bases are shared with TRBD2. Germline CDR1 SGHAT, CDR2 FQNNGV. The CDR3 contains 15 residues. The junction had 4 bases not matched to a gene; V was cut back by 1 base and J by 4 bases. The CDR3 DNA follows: TGTGCCAGCAGCTTAGTAAGGACTAGCGGTTACGAGCAGTACTTC. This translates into CASSLVRTSGYEQYF.

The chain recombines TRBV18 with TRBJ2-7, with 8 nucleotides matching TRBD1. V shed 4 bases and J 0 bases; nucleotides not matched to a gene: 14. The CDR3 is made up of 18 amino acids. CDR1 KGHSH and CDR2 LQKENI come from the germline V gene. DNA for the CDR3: TGTGCCAGCTCACGGATAAAGGGGACAGGTGGGAACTCCTACGAGCAGTACTTC. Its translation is CASSRIKGTGGNSYEQYF.

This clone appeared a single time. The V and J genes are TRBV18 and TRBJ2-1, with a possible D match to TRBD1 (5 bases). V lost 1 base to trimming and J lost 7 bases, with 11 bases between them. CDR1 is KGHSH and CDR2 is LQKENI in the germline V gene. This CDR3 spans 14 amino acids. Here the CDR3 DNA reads TGTGCCAGCTCACCACGTGGGGCTGTAAATGAGCAGTTCTTC. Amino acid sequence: CASSPRGAVNEQFF.

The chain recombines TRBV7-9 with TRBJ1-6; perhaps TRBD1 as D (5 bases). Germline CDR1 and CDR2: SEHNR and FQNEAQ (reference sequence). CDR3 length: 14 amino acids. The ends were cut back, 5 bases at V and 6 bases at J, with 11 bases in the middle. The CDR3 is CASSLQGSNSPLHF. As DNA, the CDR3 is TGTGCCAGCAGCCTTCAGGGAAGTAATTCACCCCTCCACTTT.

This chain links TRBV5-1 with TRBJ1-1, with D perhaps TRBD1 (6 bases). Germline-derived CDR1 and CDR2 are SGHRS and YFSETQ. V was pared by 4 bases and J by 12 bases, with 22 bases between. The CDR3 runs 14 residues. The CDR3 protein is CASSLTPGTNRPFF. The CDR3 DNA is TGCGCCAGCAGCCTTACTCCCGGGACAAATAGACCTTTCTTT.

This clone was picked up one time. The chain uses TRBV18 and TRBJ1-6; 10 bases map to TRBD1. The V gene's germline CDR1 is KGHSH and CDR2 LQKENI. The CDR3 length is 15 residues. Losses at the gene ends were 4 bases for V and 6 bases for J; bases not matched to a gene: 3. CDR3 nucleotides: TGTGCCAGCTCACTCCGGGACAGGGGTAATTCACCCCTCCACTTT. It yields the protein CASSLRDRGNSPLHF.